Below are 29 T cell receptor beta chains sequenced from a single sample in a study of T-cell memory formation after mild COVID-19. TCRdb recomputed calls from the 5' RACE reads with MiXCR, one row per CDR3 protein. The top ten hold 8.1% of the sample, which has about 610,000 distinct CDR3 sequences, 15% to 20% seen once. Sequences were obtained from PBMCs or a T cell subset sorted from them (not recorded which). The receptors originated from an adult woman who had mild COVID-19 (a few samples of this study predate the infection). Cell type and time point are not known.

The chain carries TRBV9 and TRBJ2-2; D may be TRBD2 (6 bases). This CDR3 comprises 16 residues. The V end lost 5 bases, the J end lost 1 base, and 15 bases lay between the germline ends. Germline CDR1 and CDR2: SGDLS and YYNGEE. CDR3 sequence reads: CASRETGTVNTGELFF. The CDR3 nucleotides are TGTGCCAGCAGGGAAACCGGGACTGTGAACACCGGGGAGCTGTTTTTT. The full variable domain, completed using reference TRBV9 and TRBJ2-2, is DSGVTQTPKHLITATGQRVTLRCSPRSGDLSVYWYQQSLDQGLQFLIQYYNGEERAKGNILERFSAQQFPDLHSELNLSSLELGDSALYFCASRETGTVNTGELFFGEGSRLTVL.

This clonotype was found a few times. This rearrangement joins TRBV4-3 to TRBJ2-3, with 13 bases that match TRBD2. V was pared by 1 base and J by 5 bases, with 9 bases of the junction left unmatched. CDR1 LGHNA and CDR2 YSLEER come from the germline V gene. This CDR3 has 18 amino acids. The CDR3 loop is CASSQVSGLAGVLDTQYF. CDR3 in DNA: TGCGCCAGCAGCCAAGTATCAGGACTAGCGGGAGTTTTAGATACGCAGTATTTT.

The chain links TRBV6-1 to TRBJ1-1, with unresolved D. CDR1 and CDR2 from the germline V gene are MNHNS and SASEGT. Trimming took off 7 bases at V and 0 bases at J, with 12 bases between the two ends. This CDR3 has 14 amino acids. The CDR3 DNA follows: TGTGCCAGCATGGACCCTACTATGAACACTGAAGCTTTCTTT. Amino acid sequence: CASMDPTMNTEAFF.

This clonotype was detected ten times or more. The rearrangement joins TRBV2 to TRBJ2-7, with a weak D call TRBD2 (6 bases). The CDR3 loop spans 15 amino acids. The germline V gene encodes CDR1 SNHLY and CDR2 FYNNEI. V dropped 3 bases and J dropped 4 bases, with 16 bases sitting between them. CDR3 coding DNA: TGTGCCAGCAGTGATTGGAGGGATACGCCTTACGAGCAGTACTTC. Amino acids: CASSDWRDTPYEQYF.

This chain links TRBV7-6 with TRBJ1-5, with D possibly TRBD1 on 5 matching bases. V shed 0 bases and J shed 6 bases, with 15 bases lying between them. CDR1 SGHVS and CDR2 FNYEAQ come from the germline V gene. The CDR3 covers 16 residues. The CDR3 bases are TGTGCCAGCAGCTTAGCTCGCAGGACAAGGAGTCAGCCCCAGCATTTT. Encoded protein: CASSLARRTRSQPQHF. Full variable domain (rest looked up from reference TRBV7-6 and TRBJ1-5): GAGVSQSPRYKVTKRGQDVALRCDPISGHVSLYWYRQALGQGPEFLTYFNYEAQQDKSGLPNDRFSAERPEGSISTLTIQRTEQRDSAMYRCASSLARRTRSQPQHFGDGTRLSIL.

In its sample, this clonotype was seen a few times. The rearrangement links TRBV5-1 to TRBJ2-7; TRBD1 matches at 9 bases. The CDR3 sequence is 14 residues long. Germline CDR1 and CDR2: SGHRS and YFSETQ. V lost 0 bases to trimming and J lost 6 bases; unmatched junction nucleotides: 4. In DNA form, the CDR3 reads TGCGCCAGCAGCTTGGGCGAGACAGGGGGCGAGCAGTACTTC. This encodes CASSLGETGGEQYF.

This clonotype was seen a few times. The chain carries TRBV6-1 and TRBJ2-1, with no clear D. The CDR3 contains 14 residues. The germline V gene has CDR1 MNHNS and CDR2 SASEGT. V gave up 7 bases and J gave up 3 bases, with 13 bases separating them. The CDR3 DNA follows: TGTGCCAGCATACCAGTGACCGACTACAATGAGCAGTTCTTC. Translating gives CASIPVTDYNEQFF.

This clonotype has only one observation. The chain uses TRBV20-1 and TRBJ2-7; D is possibly TRBD2 (7 bases). Germline V CDR1 and CDR2: DFQATT, SNEGSKA (reference sequence). V lost 7 bases, J lost 7 bases, and 26 bases lay in between. This CDR3 contains 15 residues. The CDR3: CSGVTAGAGGGEQYF. The CDR3 DNA reads as TGCAGTGGGGTGACCGCGGGAGCTGGGGGCGGAGAGCAGTACTTC.

This clonotype appeared a few times. V is TRBV28 and J is TRBJ1-1; 8 bases agree with TRBD1. Germline V gene lookup returns CDR1 MDHEN and CDR2 SYDVKM. Trimming at V came to 6 bases and at J to 5 bases, leaving 8 bases not matched to a gene. The CDR3 runs 14 residues. The CDR3 here is CASRSDRGVTEAFF. The CDR3 DNA reads TGTGCCAGCAGGTCCGACAGGGGAGTGACTGAAGCTTTCTTT.

This clonotype was detected only once. The rearrangement links TRBV20-1 to TRBJ1-6; possible D gene TRBD1, 6 bases. Germline CDR1 and CDR2: DFQATT and SNEGSKA (reference sequence). CDR3 length equals 15 residues. Trimming cost V 6 bases and J 3 bases, with 15 bases left between them. The CDR3 reads CSAYSQGVYNSPLHF. CDR3 in DNA: TGCAGTGCGTATTCACAGGGAGTCTATAATTCACCCCTCCACTTT.

The chain has TRBV29-1 and TRBJ2-7; possibly TRBD1 for D (5 bases). This CDR3 comprises 12 residues. V dropped 6 bases and J dropped 7 bases, with 16 bases sitting between them. Germline values: CDR1 SQVTM, CDR2 ANQGSEA. CDR3 nucleotide sequence: TGCAGCGTAGGCCCAGGGTATCGAGAGCAGTACTTC. The encoded protein is CSVGPGYREQYF.

This clonotype was seen more than once but under ten times. V and J are TRBV23-1 and TRBJ2-2, with a weak D call TRBD2 (6 bases). TRBV23-1 is placed among ORFs of uncertain function. This CDR3 is built from 15 residues. Trimming stripped 0 bases from V and 5 bases from J, with 10 bases between. In DNA, the CDR3 is TGCGCCAGCAGTCAATCGGCGCTAGCGACCGGGGAGCTGTTTTTT. This translates into CASSQSALATGELFF.

The J gene is TRBJ2-2, the V gene TRBV5-6; D unresolved. Germline-derived CDR1 and CDR2 are SGHDT and YYEEEE. The CDR3 sequence is 13 residues long. V lost 2 bases to trimming and J lost 6 bases, with 8 bases between them. DNA of the CDR3: TGTGCCAGCAGCTTAAGTTTGTCCGGGGAGCTGTTTTTT. Translated: CASSLSLSGELFF.

This clonotype was detected a few times. The chain joins TRBV27 to TRBJ2-7; maybe TRBD1 (5 bases). The V gene lost 9 bases and the J gene lost 0 bases, with 15 bases spanning the gap. CDR3 length equals 14 residues. Germline V gene lookup returns CDR1 MNHEY and CDR2 SMNVEV (reference sequence). CDR3 loop: CASSVTGASYEQYF. Written as DNA, the CDR3 is TGTGCCAGTAGTGTCACAGGAGCCTCCTACGAGCAGTACTTC.

The chain recombines TRBV24-1 with TRBJ2-3; D uncertain. Germline loops: CDR1 KGHDR, CDR2 SFDVKD. Trimming left V 3 bases short and J 9 bases short, with 9 bases between. The CDR3 runs 12 residues. Here the CDR3 DNA reads TGTGCCACCAGTGATCCTGGTAGGACGCAGTATTTT. Translation: CATSDPGRTQYF.

There are a few counts of this clonotype. The rearrangement uses TRBV7-2 and TRBJ2-2; D possibly corresponds to TRBD2 (7 bases). Trimming took 4 bases from V and 0 from J, leaving 12 bases between them. The V gene's germline CDR1 is SGHTA and CDR2 FQGNSA. CDR3 length: 16 residues. The CDR3 bases are TGTGCCAGCAGCTGGGGGGGGCGAGCGAACACCGGGGAGCTGTTTTTT. Amino acids: CASSWGGRANTGELFF.

The CDR3 nucleotides read TGTGCCAGCAGTTTTGCACAGAGGGGAGGTACGCAGTATTTT. Protein product: CASSFAQRGGTQYF. The chain uses TRBV12-3 or TRBV12-4 and TRBJ2-3; D might be TRBD2 (6 bases). V was trimmed by 3 bases and J by 8 bases, leaving 15 bases between them. The CDR3 loop spans 14 amino acids.

The chain combines TRBV24-1 with TRBJ1-2; no reliable D call. Trimming stripped 4 bases from V and 5 bases from J, with 13 bases between. There are 14 residues in the CDR3. Germline V gene lookup returns CDR1 KGHDR and CDR2 SFDVKD. The CDR3 loop reads CATSDSYSGYGYTF. The CDR3 nucleotides read TGTGCCACCAGTGACTCTTATTCGGGGTATGGCTACACCTTC.

This clonotype is a singleton in its sample. This chain connects TRBV7-8 to TRBJ2-2, with D tentatively TRBD2 (6 bases). The germline V gene has CDR1 SGHVS and CDR2 FQNEAQ. This CDR3 region has 16 residues. The V gene lost 5 bases and the J gene lost 7 bases, with 20 bases spanning the gap. The CDR3 DNA sequence: TGTGCCAGCAGCCCTATAAGGAGGGGAAGGAGCGGGGAGCTGTTTTTT. Encoded protein: CASSPIRRGRSGELFF.

This clonotype turned up a few times. The chain links TRBV7-8 to TRBJ1-5; TRBD1 is a possible D gene (5 bases). V shed 4 bases and J shed 2 bases, with 15 bases lying between them. The length of the CDR3 is 16 residues. Germline CDR1 is SGHVS and CDR2 is FQNEAQ. CDR3 residues: CASSWGLPDRNQPQHF. Here the CDR3 DNA reads TGTGCCAGCAGCTGGGGACTCCCGGACCGCAATCAGCCCCAGCATTTT.

The chain links TRBV18 to TRBJ2-2; D is unclear. The CDR3 spans 13 residues. Trimming cost V 5 bases and J 4 bases, with 8 bases left between them. Germline loops: CDR1 KGHSH, CDR2 LQKENI. In DNA form, the CDR3 reads TGTGCCAGCTCAGGGTTTGGCACCGGGGAGCTGTTTTTT. Translated: CASSGFGTGELFF.

The chain links TRBV24-1 to TRBJ1-2; TRBD1 aligns across 7 bases. The CDR3 has 14 amino acids. Trimming at V came to 3 bases and at J to 4 bases, leaving 4 bases not matched to a gene. Germline loops: CDR1 KGHDR, CDR2 SFDVKD. CDR3 in DNA: TGTGCCACCAGTGATGACGACAGGGTCTATGGCTACACCTTC. It yields the protein CATSDDDRVYGYTF.

There are many counts of this clonotype. This rearrangement joins TRBV6-5 to TRBJ2-1, with 10 nucleotides matching TRBD2. CDR3 size: 15 residues. CDR1 MNHEY and CDR2 SVGAGI come from the germline V gene. With 4 bases clipped from V and 0 bases from J, the junction kept 0 bases outside the gene matches. This CDR3 reads CASSSSGSSYNEQFF. CDR3 DNA sequence: TGTGCCAGCAGTTCTAGCGGGAGCTCCTACAATGAGCAGTTCTTC.

The chain combines TRBV5-5 with TRBJ2-1; D gene ambiguous. Between the trimmed V and J ends, which lost 4 bases and 10 bases, there was a span of 18 bases. This CDR3 is 14 amino acids long. Germline V gene data show CDR1 as SGHKS and CDR2 as YYEKEE (reference sequence). CDR3 coding DNA: TGTGCCAGCAGCCTCGCCGCAGGTAGCCCCGAGCAGTTCTTC. It translates to CASSLAAGSPEQFF.

The chain is built from TRBV20-1 and TRBJ2-7; TRBD2 matches at 8 bases. Germline V gene sequence: CDR1 DFQATT, CDR2 SNEGSKA (reference sequence). With 3 bases clipped from V and 4 bases from J, the junction kept 5 bases outside the gene matches. The length of the CDR3 is 13 residues. The CDR3 DNA sequence: TGCAGTGCTAGTAGCGGGACCTCTTACGAGCAGTACTTC. Protein product: CSASSGTSYEQYF.

This rearrangement joins TRBV10-3 to TRBJ2-3, with D hard to call. Germline CDR1 ENHRY, CDR2 SYGVKD. Trimming shortened V by 6 bases and J by 6 bases, and 10 bases separated the two germline ends. CDR3 size: 12 residues. CDR3 in amino acids: CAISFVGDTQYF. The CDR3 nucleotides are TGTGCCATCAGCTTCGTGGGGGATACGCAGTATTTT.

The chain links TRBV7-6 to TRBJ1-2; 10 positions match TRBD1. J lost 8 bases, V lost 2 bases, and 8 bases had no gene match. The V gene's germline CDR1 is SGHVS and CDR2 FNYEAQ. There are 15 residues in the CDR3. The CDR3 sequence: CASSLHGGTGDGYTF. CDR3 bases: TGTGCCAGCAGCTTACACGGCGGGACAGGGGACGGCTACACCTTC.

V and J are TRBV12-3 or TRBV12-4 and TRBJ2-7; either TRBD1 or TRBD2 may supply D (5 bases each). The V end was cut by 4 bases, the J end by 0 bases, with 13 bases between. The CDR3 extends over 15 amino acids. The CDR3 spells CASSYGGPSSYEQYF. DNA of the CDR3: TGTGCCAGCAGTTATGGGGGTCCTTCCTCCTACGAGCAGTACTTC.

This clonotype turned up a few times. The chain recombines TRBV29-1 with TRBJ2-5; 9 bases agree with TRBD2. The CDR3 has 17 residues. Trimming took 0 bases from V and 0 from J; bases not matched to a gene: 8. Germline V gene sequence: CDR1 SQVTM, CDR2 ANQGSEA. The CDR3 DNA reads TGCAGCGTTGAAGACCCTTGGCGGGAGGGTGACCAAGAGACCCAGTACTTC. It is translated as CSVEDPWREGDQETQYF.